The clone carrying this TCR beta chain was seen repeatedly, ten times or more. The data are from a study of T-cell reconstitution after alpha-beta-depleted transplantation in children. V lost 3 bases and J 4 bases, leaving 7 bases between the germline ends. Germline-derived CDR1 and CDR2 are SGHDN and FVKESK. This CDR3 spans 13 amino acids. Unique molecular identifiers featured in how the TCRbeta library was prepared. TCRdb re-called the PCR reads through MiXCR, storing one row per CDR3 protein. The table shows 490,000 or so distinct CDR3 sequences, with roughly an eighth occurring only once. The material sequenced was PBMCs from the stem cell graft donor, taken from the stem cell graft. This TCR came from a human donor who donated a stem cell graft to a child with combined immunodeficiency. The V call is TRBV14, the J call TRBJ1-3; D is unclear. This chain's CDR3 is CASSQGWGNTIYF. Here the CDR3 DNA reads TGTGCCAGCAGCCAGGGTTGGGGAAACACCATATATTTT.